The source of this T cell receptor beta chain is a study of T cell repertoires in cytomegalovirus infection. Looking at the study overall: A matching HLA type, together with CMV infection, was signaled by public TCR beta signatures.

Details on this clonotype: Its antigen remains unknown.

TCRdb reprocessed the reads via MiXCR and lists one record per CDR3 protein. The sample records approximately 300,000 distinct CDR3 sequences, 20% to 30% being singletons. With 7 bases removed from V and 4 bases from J, the gap between germline ends came to 11 bases. From germline, CDR1 is SGHAT and CDR2 FQNNGV. The CDR3 consists of 14 residues. This sample comprised cultured PBMCs, obtained from culture after CMV antigen stimulation. V is TRBV11-2 and J is TRBJ2-6, with no clear D. This TCR was sampled from a human donor in good health (CMV status not recorded). Some clones in this sample may be carry-over from other donors' samples. This chain's CDR3 is CASNGIRGANVLTF. As DNA, the CDR3 is TGTGCCAGCAATGGGATTAGAGGGGCCAACGTCCTGACTTTC.